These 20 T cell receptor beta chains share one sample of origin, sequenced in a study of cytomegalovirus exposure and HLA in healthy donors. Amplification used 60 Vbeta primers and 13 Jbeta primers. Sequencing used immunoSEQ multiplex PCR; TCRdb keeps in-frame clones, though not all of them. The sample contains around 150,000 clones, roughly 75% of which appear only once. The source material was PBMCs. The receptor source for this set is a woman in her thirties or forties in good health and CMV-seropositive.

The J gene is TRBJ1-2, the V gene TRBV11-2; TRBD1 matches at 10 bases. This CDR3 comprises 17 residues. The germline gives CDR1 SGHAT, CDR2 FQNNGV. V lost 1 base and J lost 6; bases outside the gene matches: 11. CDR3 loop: CASSLAMDGTGDDGYTF. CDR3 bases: TGTGCCAGCAGCTTAGCCATGGACGGGACAGGGGACGATGGCTACACCTTC.

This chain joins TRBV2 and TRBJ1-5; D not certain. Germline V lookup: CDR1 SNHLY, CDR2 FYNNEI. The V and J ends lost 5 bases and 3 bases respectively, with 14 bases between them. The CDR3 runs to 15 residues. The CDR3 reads CASSQTRGNNQPQHF. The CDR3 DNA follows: TGTGCCAGCAGTCAAACCCGGGGAAACAATCAGCCCCAGCATTTT.

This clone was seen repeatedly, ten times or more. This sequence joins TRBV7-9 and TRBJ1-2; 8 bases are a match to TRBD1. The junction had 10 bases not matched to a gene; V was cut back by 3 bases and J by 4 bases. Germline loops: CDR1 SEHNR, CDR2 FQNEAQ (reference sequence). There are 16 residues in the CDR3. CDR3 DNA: TGTGCCAGCAGCTTCCAGACAGGGGCCCTGGCCTATGGCTACACCTTC. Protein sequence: CASSFQTGALAYGYTF. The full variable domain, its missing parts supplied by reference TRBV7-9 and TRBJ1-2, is DTGVSQNPRHKITKRGQNVTFRCDPISEHNRLYWYRQTLGQGPEFLTYFQNEAQLEKSRLLSDRFSAERPKGSFSTLEIQRTEQGDSAMYLCASSFQTGALAYGYTFGSGTRLTVV.

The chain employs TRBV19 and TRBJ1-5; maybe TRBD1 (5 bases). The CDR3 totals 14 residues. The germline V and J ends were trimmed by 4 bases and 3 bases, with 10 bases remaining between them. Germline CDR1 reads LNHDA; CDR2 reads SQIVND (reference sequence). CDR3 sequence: CASSRAGINQPQHF. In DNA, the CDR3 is TGTGCCAGTAGTAGAGCAGGGATCAATCAGCCCCAGCATTTT.

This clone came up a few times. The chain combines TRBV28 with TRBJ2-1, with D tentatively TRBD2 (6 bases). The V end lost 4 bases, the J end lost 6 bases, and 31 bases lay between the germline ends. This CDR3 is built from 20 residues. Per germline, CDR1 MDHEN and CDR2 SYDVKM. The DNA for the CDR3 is TGTGCCAGCAGTTCCCTCCTAATCGGAGGAGCGGGTTGGTTCCTCAATGAGCAGTTCTTC. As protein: CASSSLLIGGAGWFLNEQFF.

The CDR3 DNA reads as TGCGCCAGCAGCGCCTTACAGGGGGGGAACACTGAAGCTTTCTTT. It yields the protein CASSALQGGNTEAFF. V gene TRBV5-1 combines with J gene TRBJ1-1; 8 bases match TRBD1. This CDR3 is built from 15 residues. Germline values: CDR1 SGHRS, CDR2 YFSETQ. The ends lost 4 bases at V and 1 base at J; junction bases unmatched: 6.

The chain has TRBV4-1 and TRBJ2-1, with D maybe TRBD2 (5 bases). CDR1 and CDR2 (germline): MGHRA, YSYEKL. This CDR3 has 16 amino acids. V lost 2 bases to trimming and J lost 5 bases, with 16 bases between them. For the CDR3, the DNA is TGCGCCAGCAGCCAAAAAGGCTCGGGGATACACAATGAGCAGTTCTTC. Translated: CASSQKGSGIHNEQFF.

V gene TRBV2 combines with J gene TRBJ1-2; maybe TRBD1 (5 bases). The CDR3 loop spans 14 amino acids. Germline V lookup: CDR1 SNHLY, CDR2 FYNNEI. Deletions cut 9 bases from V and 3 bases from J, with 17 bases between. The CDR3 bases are TGTGCCAGGACTCAGGGCGTTAATTACTATGGCTACACCTTC. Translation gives CARTQGVNYYGYTF.

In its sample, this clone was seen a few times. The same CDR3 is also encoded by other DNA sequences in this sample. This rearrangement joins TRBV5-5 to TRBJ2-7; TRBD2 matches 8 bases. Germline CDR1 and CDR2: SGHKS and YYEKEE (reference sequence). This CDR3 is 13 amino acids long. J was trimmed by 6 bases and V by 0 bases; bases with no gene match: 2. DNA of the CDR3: TGTGCCAGCAGCTTGGGGCTAGCGGGCGAGCAGTACTTC. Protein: CASSLGLAGEQYF.

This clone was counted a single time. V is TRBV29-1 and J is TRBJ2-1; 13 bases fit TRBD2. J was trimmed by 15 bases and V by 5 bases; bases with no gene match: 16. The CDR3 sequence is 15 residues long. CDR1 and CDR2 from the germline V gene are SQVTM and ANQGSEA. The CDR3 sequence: CSVRLLGLAGVGRFF. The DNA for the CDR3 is TGCAGCGTTCGGTTGCTTGGACTAGCGGGAGTCGGGCGGTTCTTC.

The CDR3 here is CASSAKGQGGDEQFF. CDR3 coding DNA: TGTGCCAGCAGCGCCAAGGGACAGGGCGGAGATGAGCAGTTCTTC. The rearrangement joins TRBV9 to TRBJ2-1; 9 nucleotides align to TRBD1. The germline CDR1 and CDR2 sequences are SGDLS and YYNGEE. This CDR3 has 15 residues. J gave up 8 bases and V 3 bases, and 9 bases lay outside the gene matches.

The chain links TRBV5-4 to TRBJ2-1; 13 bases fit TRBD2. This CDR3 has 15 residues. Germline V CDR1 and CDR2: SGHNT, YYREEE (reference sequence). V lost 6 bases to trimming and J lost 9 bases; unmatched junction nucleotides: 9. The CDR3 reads CASKPWTSGSGEQFF. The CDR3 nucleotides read TGTGCCAGCAAGCCCTGGACTAGCGGGAGTGGTGAGCAGTTCTTC.

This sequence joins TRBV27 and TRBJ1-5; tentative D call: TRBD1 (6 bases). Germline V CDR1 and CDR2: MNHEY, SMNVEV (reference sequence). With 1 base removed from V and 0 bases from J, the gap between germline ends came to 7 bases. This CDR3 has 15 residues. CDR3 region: CASSLYRDSNQPQHF. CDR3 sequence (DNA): TGTGCCAGCAGTTTATACAGGGATAGCAATCAGCCCCAGCATTTT.

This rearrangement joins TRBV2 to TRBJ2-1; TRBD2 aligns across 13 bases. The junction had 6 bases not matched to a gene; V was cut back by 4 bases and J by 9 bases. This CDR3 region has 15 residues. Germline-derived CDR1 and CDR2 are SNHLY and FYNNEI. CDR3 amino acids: CASSGGLAGEGEQFF. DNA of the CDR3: TGTGCCAGCAGTGGTGGACTAGCGGGAGAGGGTGAGCAGTTCTTC. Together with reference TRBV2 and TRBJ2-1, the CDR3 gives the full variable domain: EPEVTQTPSHQVTQMGQEVILRCVPISNHLYFYWYRQILGQKVEFLVSFYNNEISEKSEIFDDQFSVERPDGSNFTLKIRSTKLEDSAMYFCASSGGLAGEGEQFFGPGTRLTVL.

The CDR3 sequence: CAWDRRGGRNSGANVLTF. DNA for the CDR3: TGTGCCTGGGACAGGAGGGGGGGTCGGAACTCTGGGGCCAACGTCCTGACTTTC. The rearrangement links TRBV30 to TRBJ2-6, with a possible D match to TRBD2 (7 bases). V was pared by 5 bases and J by 0 bases, with 20 bases between. CDR3 length equals 18 residues. In germline, CDR1 is GTSNPN, CDR2 SVGIG (reference sequence).

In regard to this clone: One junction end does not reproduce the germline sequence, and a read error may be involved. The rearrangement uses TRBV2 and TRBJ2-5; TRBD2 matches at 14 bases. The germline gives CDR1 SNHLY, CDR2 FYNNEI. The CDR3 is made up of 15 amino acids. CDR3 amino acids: CAGRPGLAGGETQYF. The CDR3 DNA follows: TGTGCCGGCAGACCCGGACTAGCGGGAGGAGAGACCCAGTACTTC.

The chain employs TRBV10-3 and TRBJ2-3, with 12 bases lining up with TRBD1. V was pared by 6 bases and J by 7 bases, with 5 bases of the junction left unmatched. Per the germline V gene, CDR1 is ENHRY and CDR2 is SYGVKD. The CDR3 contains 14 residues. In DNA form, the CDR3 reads TGTGCCATCAGGCCGGGACAGGGGGCTTATACGCAGTATTTT. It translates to CAIRPGQGAYTQYF.

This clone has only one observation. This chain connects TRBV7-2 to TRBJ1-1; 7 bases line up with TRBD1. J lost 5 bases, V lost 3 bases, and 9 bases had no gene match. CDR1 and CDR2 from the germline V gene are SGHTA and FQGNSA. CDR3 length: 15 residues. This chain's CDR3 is CASSFDQGVGTEAFF. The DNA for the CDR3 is TGTGCCAGCAGCTTCGACCAGGGGGTAGGAACTGAAGCTTTCTTT.

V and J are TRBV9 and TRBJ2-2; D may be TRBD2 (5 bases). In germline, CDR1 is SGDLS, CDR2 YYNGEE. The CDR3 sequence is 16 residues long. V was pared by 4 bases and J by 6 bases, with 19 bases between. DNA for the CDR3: TGTGCCAGCAGCCCCCTAGCCGGAGTAACCGCCGGGGAGCTGTTTTTT. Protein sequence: CASSPLAGVTAGELFF.

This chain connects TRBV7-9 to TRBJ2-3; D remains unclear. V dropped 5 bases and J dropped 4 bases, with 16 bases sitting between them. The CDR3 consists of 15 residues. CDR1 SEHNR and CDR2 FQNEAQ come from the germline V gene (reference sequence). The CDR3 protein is CASSPARHQADTQYF. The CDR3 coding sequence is TGTGCCAGCAGCCCCGCGCGTCACCAGGCAGATACGCAGTATTTT. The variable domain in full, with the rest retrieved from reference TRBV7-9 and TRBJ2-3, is DTGVSQNPRHKITKRGQNVTFRCDPISEHNRLYWYRQTLGQGPEFLTYFQNEAQLEKSRLLSDRFSAERPKGSFSTLEIQRTEQGDSAMYLCASSPARHQADTQYFGPGTRLTVL.